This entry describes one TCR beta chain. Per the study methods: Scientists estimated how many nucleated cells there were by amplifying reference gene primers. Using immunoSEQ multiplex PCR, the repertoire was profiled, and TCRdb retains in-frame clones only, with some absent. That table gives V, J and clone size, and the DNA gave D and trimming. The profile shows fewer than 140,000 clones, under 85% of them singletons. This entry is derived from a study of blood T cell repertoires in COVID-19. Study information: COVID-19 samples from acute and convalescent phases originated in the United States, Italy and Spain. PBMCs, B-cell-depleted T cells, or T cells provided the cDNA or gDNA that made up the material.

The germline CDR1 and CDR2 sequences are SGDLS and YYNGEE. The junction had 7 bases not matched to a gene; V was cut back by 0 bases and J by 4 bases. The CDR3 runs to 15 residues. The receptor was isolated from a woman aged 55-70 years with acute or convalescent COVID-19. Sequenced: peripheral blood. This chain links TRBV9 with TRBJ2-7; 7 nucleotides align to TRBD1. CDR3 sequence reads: CASSVDEGAAYEQYF. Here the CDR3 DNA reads TGTGCCAGCAGCGTAGATGAGGGGGCGGCGTACGAGCAGTACTTC.